Presented here are 2 T cell receptor beta chains from one specimen sequenced in a study of cytomegalovirus exposure and HLA in healthy donors. The PCR was carried out with 60 Vbeta primers and 13 Jbeta primers. Sequenced by immunoSEQ multiplex PCR; TCRdb stores in-frame clones only, minus some. The sample holds 150,000 to 250,000 clones; roughly 78% are singletons and the top ten take 4.4%. The material sequenced was PBMCs. These receptors were taken from a woman in her 30s in good health and CMV-seropositive.

The chain has TRBV11-2 and TRBJ1-2; a possible D gene is TRBD1 (6 bases). This CDR3 comprises 14 residues. Germline CDR1 and CDR2: SGHAT and FQNNGV. V shed 2 bases and J shed 0 bases, with 7 bases lying between them. CDR3 sequence reads: CASSLQGSNYGYTF. The CDR3 coding sequence is TGTGCCAGCAGCTTACAGGGGTCTAACTATGGCTACACCTTC.

This chain's CDR3 is CASSPGGGRFYEQYF. The DNA for the CDR3 is TGTGCCAGCAGCCCGGGTGGGGGCCGGTTCTACGAGCAGTACTTC. This chain joins TRBV5-6 and TRBJ2-7; possibly TRBD1 for D (6 bases). The germline CDR1 and CDR2 sequences are SGHDT and YYEEEE. This CDR3 comprises 15 residues. Trimming cost V 4 bases and J 3 bases, with 17 bases left between them.